This entry lists 27 T cell receptor beta chains sequenced from one sample in a study of blood T cell repertoires in COVID-19 (dated by TCRdb to 2020 to 2021). The library was generated by the immunoSEQ multiplex PCR assay. In its TCRdb copy, this immuneACCESS table keeps in-frame sequences only and misses some clones. Where compared with another copy, unresolved V genes explain less than half of these, and the others have no known cause. This sample lists some 130,000 clones; around four fifths were detected once. The ten largest clones capture roughly 13% of the sample. The material sequenced was peripheral blood. These receptors all come from a human donor in a cohort sampled during active COVID-19.

The V and J genes are TRBV19 and TRBJ1-5; D might be TRBD1 (5 bases). The CDR3 length is 15 residues. The ends were cut back, 7 bases at V and 4 bases at J, with 17 bases in the middle. The germline V gene has CDR1 LNHDA and CDR2 SQIVND (reference sequence). The CDR3 spells CASTQGPGGNQPQHF. The CDR3 coding sequence is TGTGCCAGTACCCAAGGTCCGGGGGGAAATCAGCCCCAGCATTTT.

This clone was recorded at least ten times. This chain uses TRBV6-1 with TRBJ1-2, with D tentatively TRBD1 (5 bases). The CDR3 is 13 amino acids. Per germline, CDR1 MNHNS and CDR2 SASEGT. The V end lost 1 base, the J end lost 8 bases, and 11 bases lay between the germline ends. In DNA, the CDR3 is TGTGCCAGCAGTGAAGAAAACAGGCGCGGCTACACCTTC. Translated, it gives CASSEENRRGYTF.

J is TRBJ1-5 and V is TRBV7-9; D is ambiguous. Per the germline V gene, CDR1 is SEHNR and CDR2 is FQNEAQ (reference sequence). The CDR3 loop spans 12 amino acids. V was pared by 3 bases and J by 11 bases, with 11 bases between. DNA for the CDR3: TGTGCCAGCAGCTTTGAGGGAGTGGCCCAGCATTTT. Translation: CASSFEGVAQHF.

The gene calls are TRBV10-3 and TRBJ2-7; 10 bases are shared with TRBD2. The V and J ends lost 2 bases and 2 bases, in that order; junction bases with no gene match: 6. Germline V CDR1 and CDR2: ENHRY, SYGVKD. The CDR3 is made up of 16 amino acids. The CDR3 spells CAISEMSGGAPYEQYF. CDR3 DNA: TGTGCCATCAGTGAGATGAGCGGGGGGGCGCCCTACGAGCAGTACTTC.

The rearrangement joins TRBV7-3 to TRBJ2-1; TRBD2 aligns across 8 bases. Germline V gene sequence: CDR1 SGHTA, CDR2 FQGTGA. J lost 9 bases, V lost 5 bases, and 9 bases had no gene match. This CDR3 is built from 14 residues. CDR3 sequence (DNA): TGTGCCAGCAGCCCAACGACGGGGGGGGCTGAGCAGTTCTTC. It encodes CASSPTTGGAEQFF.

The chain links TRBV5-1 to TRBJ2-7; D might be TRBD1 (6 bases). Trimming pared 4 bases from V and 0 bases from J, leaving 11 bases between. Germline CDR1 reads SGHRS; CDR2 reads YFSETQ. The CDR3 has 14 amino acids. CDR3 coding DNA: TGCGCCAGCAGCCCGGACAGCTACTCCTACGAGCAGTACTTC. Residues: CASSPDSYSYEQYF.

This clone was seen only a few times. The chain uses TRBV5-1 and TRBJ2-2, with 8 bases fitting TRBD2. The CDR3 extends over 16 amino acids. Per the germline V gene, CDR1 is SGHRS and CDR2 is YFSETQ. Trimming removed 4 bases from V and 5 bases from J; junction bases left unmatched: 10. CDR3: CASSPRTGGRTGELFF. The CDR3 DNA is TGCGCCAGCAGCCCCCGAACGGGGGGGCGAACCGGGGAGCTGTTTTTT. The full variable domain, its missing parts supplied by reference TRBV5-1 and TRBJ2-2, is KAGVTQTPRYLIKTRGQQVTLSCSPISGHRSVSWYQQTPGQGLQFLFEYFSETQRNKGNFPGRFSGRQFSNSRSEMNVSTLELGDSALYLCASSPRTGGRTGELFFGEGSRLTVL.

The V call is TRBV27, the J call TRBJ2-3, with 7 bases fitting TRBD1. Trimming took 3 bases from V and 15 from J; bases not matched to a gene: 21. The CDR3 totals 16 residues. Germline V gives CDR1 MNHEY, CDR2 SMNVEV (reference sequence). This chain's CDR3 is CASSFQFGQDVLRQYF. The CDR3 DNA is TGTGCCAGCAGTTTCCAATTTGGACAGGACGTCCTGCGGCAATATTTT.

V and J are TRBV3-1 (or the pseudogene TRBV3-2) and TRBJ1-2, with a weak D call TRBD1 (6 bases). V was pared by 5 bases and J by 2 bases, with 12 bases between. The CDR3 is made up of 14 amino acids. Germline CDR1 is LGHDT and CDR2 is YNNKEL (reference sequence). This chain's CDR3 is CASSEFQGNYGYTF. The CDR3 nucleotides read TGTGCCAGCAGCGAATTTCAGGGGAACTATGGCTACACCTTC.

This chain joins TRBV10-3 and TRBJ1-1; D possibly corresponds to TRBD1 (5 bases). The CDR3 sequence is 12 residues long. CDR1 and CDR2 from the germline V gene are ENHRY and SYGVKD. The germline V and J ends were trimmed by 8 bases and 1 base, with 8 bases remaining between them. CDR3 sequence: CAILTENTEAFF. The CDR3, as DNA: TGTGCCATCCTGACAGAGAACACTGAAGCTTTCTTT.

The rearrangement links TRBV5-1 to TRBJ2-1, with D possibly matching TRBD1 (6 bases). The V end lost 0 bases, the J end lost 2 bases, and 15 bases lay between the germline ends. The CDR3 contains 17 residues. The V gene's germline CDR1 is SGHRS and CDR2 YFSETQ. The CDR3 DNA reads TGCGCCAGCAGCTTGGATCTACACAGGGCACCCTACAATGAGCAGTTCTTC. It encodes CASSLDLHRAPYNEQFF.

V and J are TRBV11-2 and TRBJ1-3; 8 bases agree with TRBD1. Germline loops: CDR1 SGHAT, CDR2 FQNNGV. Trimming cost V 5 bases and J 0 bases; bases outside gene matches: 15. The CDR3 consists of 19 residues. The CDR3, as DNA: TGTGCCAGCAGCATCGGGCCGACAGGGGTCCTGATCTCTGGAAACACCATATATTTT. Translating it yields CASSIGPTGVLISGNTIYF.

The rearrangement joins TRBV6-5 to TRBJ1-2, with D perhaps matching TRBD1 (6 bases). The CDR3 totals 15 residues. The ends were cut back, 5 bases at V and 2 bases at J, with 15 bases in the middle. Germline V gene data show CDR1 as MNHEY and CDR2 as SVGAGI. The CDR3 coding sequence is TGTGCCAGCAGTCCAGGACAGAGGGGCAACTATGGCTACACCTTC. Its translation is CASSPGQRGNYGYTF.

The rearrangement uses TRBV18 and TRBJ1-2; the match to TRBD1 covers 7 bases. The CDR3 runs to 12 residues. Germline V lookup: CDR1 KGHSH, CDR2 LQKENI. The V segment lost 5 bases and the J segment 6 bases; nucleotides outside the gene matches: 3. CDR3 protein: CASSVQGDGYTF. In DNA, the CDR3 is TGTGCCAGCTCAGTTCAGGGGGATGGCTACACCTTC.

In its sample, this clone was seen once. This chain uses TRBV2 with TRBJ1-2; 7 bases agree with TRBD1. Germline-derived CDR1 and CDR2 are SNHLY and FYNNEI. This CDR3 comprises 17 residues. V lost 2 bases and J lost 1; bases outside the gene matches: 10. CDR3: CASSERIQGLGNYGYTF. CDR3 bases: TGTGCCAGCAGTGAAAGAATACAGGGGTTAGGTAACTATGGCTACACCTTC. Together with reference TRBV2 and TRBJ1-2, the CDR3 gives the full variable domain: EPEVTQTPSHQVTQMGQEVILRCVPISNHLYFYWYRQILGQKVEFLVSFYNNEISEKSEIFDDQFSVERPDGSNFTLKIRSTKLEDSAMYFCASSERIQGLGNYGYTFGSGTRLTVV.

V and J are TRBV4-1 and TRBJ1-2; D remains ambiguous. Trimming took off 0 bases at V and 8 bases at J, with 13 bases between the two ends. This CDR3 has 14 amino acids. Germline CDR1 and CDR2: MGHRA and YSYEKL. In nucleotides, the CDR3 is TGCGCCAGCAGCCAAGATATGGTCGCGTCCGGCTACACCTTC. Its protein product is CASSQDMVASGYTF.

The chain is built from TRBV7-3 and TRBJ2-5, with D possibly being TRBD1 (5 bases). Germline CDR1 is SGHTA and CDR2 is FQGTGA. Trimming stripped 5 bases from V and 0 bases from J, with 19 bases between. This CDR3 is 17 amino acids long. The CDR3 DNA sequence: TGTGCCAGCAGCGTAATCGCAGGGTCCGTTGACCAAGAGACCCAGTACTTC. Amino acid sequence: CASSVIAGSVDQETQYF.

The table lists this clone with many counts. The CDR3 loop is CASSPGGGGTDEQYF. The CDR3 region has the DNA TGTGCCAGCAGCCCTGGTGGAGGAGGGACCGACGAGCAGTACTTC. The J gene is TRBJ2-7, the V gene TRBV5-4, with D perhaps TRBD2 (6 bases). Germline CDR1 and CDR2: SGHNT and YYREEE (reference sequence). Trimming shortened V by 4 bases and J by 5 bases, and 19 bases separated the two germline ends. CDR3 size: 15 residues.

This sequence joins TRBV6-5 and TRBJ1-2, with 11 bases fitting TRBD1. This CDR3 spans 15 amino acids. Germline loops: CDR1 MNHEY, CDR2 SVGAGI. Unmatched junction bases numbered 11, after V lost 6 bases and J lost 8 bases. CDR3 in DNA: TGTGCCAGCAGACCGCCGGGACAGGGGGTAGCCGGCTACACCTTC. Translated: CASRPPGQGVAGYTF.

The chain couples TRBV10-2 to TRBJ1-3; D might be TRBD1 (6 bases). This CDR3 has 13 amino acids. CDR1 is WSHSY and CDR2 is SAAADI in the germline V gene. Between the trimmed V and J ends, which lost 6 bases and 1 base, there was a span of 7 bases. This CDR3 is CASRTGSGNTIYF. The CDR3 region has the DNA TGCGCCAGCAGAACAGGGTCTGGAAACACCATATATTTT.

This chain connects TRBV11-2 to TRBJ2-7; possibly TRBD2 for D (5 bases). Trimming stripped 0 bases from V and 6 bases from J, with 12 bases between. From germline, CDR1 is SGHAT and CDR2 FQNNGV. CDR3 length: 14 residues. For the CDR3, the DNA is TGTGCCAGCAGCTTAGATCGAGGGATTCGCGAGCAGTACTTC. Translating gives CASSLDRGIREQYF.

This clone was seen just once. This chain connects TRBV19 to TRBJ1-5; D may be TRBD1 (5 bases). Germline CDR1 and CDR2: LNHDA and SQIVND (reference sequence). The V gene lost 8 bases and the J gene lost 0 bases, with 11 bases spanning the gap. The CDR3 loop spans 14 amino acids. The CDR3 is CASDRLYSNQPQHF. The CDR3 region has the DNA TGTGCCAGTGACAGATTATATAGCAATCAGCCCCAGCATTTT.

The CDR3 coding sequence is TGTGCCAGCAGCTTGATGTCGACAGGCGAGCAGTTCTTC. Its translation: CASSLMSTGEQFF. The genes are TRBV11-2 and TRBJ2-1, with D tentatively TRBD1 (6 bases). Trimming took off 3 bases at V and 10 bases at J, with 13 bases between the two ends. Germline V gene lookup returns CDR1 SGHAT and CDR2 FQNNGV. CDR3 size: 13 residues.

Details on this clone: Its ends do not fully match the called genes, so a read error is possible. V gene TRBV7-2 combines with J gene TRBJ2-7, with a tentative D call TRBD1 (5 bases). Looked up from germline, CDR1 is SGHTA and CDR2 is FQGNSA. The CDR3 spans 14 residues. Here the CDR3 DNA reads TGTGTCAGCAGCTTAAAGGGCAGGGTCTACGAGCAGTACTTC. Translating it yields CVSSLKGRVYEQYF. Looking up the rest from reference TRBV7-2 and TRBJ2-7 gives the full variable domain: GAGVSQSPSNKVTEKGKDVELRCDPISGHTALYWYRQSLGQGLEFLIYFQGNSAPDKSGLPSDRFSAERTGGSVSTLTIQRTQQEDSAVYLCVSSLKGRVYEQYFGPGTRLTVT.

This chain joins TRBV18 and TRBJ2-2; D possibly corresponds to TRBD2 (6 bases). Germline loops: CDR1 KGHSH, CDR2 LQKENI. This CDR3 comprises 16 residues. Trimming stripped 3 bases from V and 5 bases from J, with 16 bases between. CDR3 sequence (DNA): TGTGCCAGCTCACCCCGACCCCGGGGGATAACCGGGGAGCTGTTTTTT. This codes for CASSPRPRGITGELFF. The variable domain in full, with the rest retrieved from reference TRBV18 and TRBJ2-2, is NAGVMQNPRHLVRRRGQEARLRCSPMKGHSHVYWYRQLPEEGLKFMVYLQKENIIDESGMPKERFSAEFPKEGPSILRIQQVVRGDSAAYFCASSPRPRGITGELFFGEGSRLTVL.

Written as DNA, the CDR3 is TGTGCCAGCAGTTACCTAGCCTCCCCAAAGGAGCAGTACTTC. Translating it yields CASSYLASPKEQYF. V gene TRBV6-5 combines with J gene TRBJ2-7; D may be TRBD2 (5 bases). The V end lost 2 bases, the J end lost 7 bases, and 15 bases lay between the germline ends. The CDR3 is made up of 14 amino acids. The V gene's germline CDR1 is MNHEY and CDR2 SVGAGI.

The chain couples TRBV4-1 to TRBJ1-4; no reliable D call. The CDR3 loop spans 15 amino acids. Trimming stripped 1 base from V and 1 base from J, with 7 bases between. Germline V lookup: CDR1 MGHRA, CDR2 YSYEKL. CDR3 sequence reads: CASSQAGRTNEKLFF. For the CDR3, the DNA is TGCGCCAGCAGCCAAGCGGGGAGAACTAATGAAAAACTGTTTTTT.